These T cell receptor beta chains were read from a single sample in a study of CD8 T cells in Susac syndrome. MiXCR, applied by TCRdb to the immunoSEQ multiplex PCR reads, yields one record per CDR3 protein. This table holds about 140,000 distinct CDR3 sequences, approximately 93% found once. The sample consisted of CD8+ T cells from PBMCs. The receptors here all came from a human donor in good health. Both conserved end residues are part of each CDR3. Rows may omit the clone size; those that give it use once, few, many or a size class.

CDR3aa,abundance,v_gene,j_gene
CASQNSQGTQYF,-,TRBV4-1,TRBJ2-5
CASSARLAGADTGELFF,once,TRBV13,TRBJ2-2
CASLSGRPSINEQFF,-,TRBV23-1,TRBJ2-1
CASSSVRDLDTQYF,-,TRBV7-8,TRBJ2-3
CASGGLAGTDTQYF,once,TRBV27,TRBJ2-3
CASSTGTVSYEQYF,-,TRBV27,TRBJ2-7
CSASGAAVGYTF,-,TRBV20-1,TRBJ1-2
CASTGTSNPYEQYF,-,TRBV7-9,TRBJ2-7
CASRTADYEQYF,-,TRBV19,TRBJ2-7
CASRQSSYNEQFF,-,TRBV11-2,TRBJ2-1
CASKGRTDTQYF,-,TRBV9,TRBJ2-3
CASRWTAGLVHEQFF,-,TRBV6-5,TRBJ2-1
CASSVEAGGPSGGTDTQYF,-,TRBV9,TRBJ2-3
CASSSRTEQFF,once,TRBV27,TRBJ2-1
CASSKGQGDTEAFF,-,TRBV2,TRBJ1-1
CAWRSPGGFEQYF,once,TRBV30,TRBJ2-7
CASSQVPAGGPYEQYF,-,TRBV4-3,TRBJ2-7